This TCR beta chain stems from a study of vaccination effects on CD4 cells after COVID-19. Before any sequencing was done, the ViraFEST assay used viral peptide pools to expand antigen-specific CD4+ T cells. Culturing for around 10 days preceded CD4+ T cell isolation. People in the vaccine group had not been infected with SARS-CoV-2 before, and their nucleocapsid antibodies were negative. The trim removed 3 bases at V and 5 bases at J, leaving 11 bases unmatched. The CDR3 consists of 16 residues. Germline-derived CDR1 and CDR2 are GTSNPN and SVGIG (reference sequence). This clone was seen a handful of times. Its specificity is unknown. Data came from immunoSEQ multiplex PCR; TCRdb stores just in-frame clones and leaves some out. The table shows 50,000 to 60,000 clones, with more than 60% occurring only once.

The chain couples TRBV30 to TRBJ2-5; 11 bases align to TRBD1. Source: CD4+ T cells from PBMCs cultured with SARS-CoV-2 spike peptides, taken before COVID-19 vaccination. The clonotype comes from a human donor who received a COVID-19 vaccine. The CDR3 bases are TGTGCCTGGAGCCACGGACAGGGGGCACCAAGGGAGACCCAGTACTTC. Translated: CAWSHGQGAPRETQYF.